Listed below are T cell receptor beta chains from one sample, sequenced in a study of blood T cell repertoires in COVID-19. Method: immunoSEQ multiplex PCR; TCRdb's copy keeps in-frame clones and lacks some. The repertoire includes more than 85,000 clones, around 84% of them detected once, and approximately 2.9% sits in the top ten. The sequencing input was peripheral blood. Every receptor here comes from a man aged 50 to 60 with active or convalescent COVID-19. The CDR3 runs from the conserved cysteine through the conserved F or W. The D gene is left open where the match is weak. Clone size, where shown, is once, few, many, or a class for clones that have expanded.

D | J | V | size | CDR3 | DNA
. | TRBJ1-4 | TRBV5-1 | . | CASSLSRGIVEKLFF | TGCGCCAGCAGCTTGTCTAGGGGGATCGTAGAAAAACTGTTTTTT
. | TRBJ1-5 | TRBV3-1/TRBV3-2 | . | CASSQSGLQEPQHF | TGTGCCAGCAGCCAATCGGGACTGCAGGAGCCCCAGCATTTT
TRBD2 | TRBJ2-3 | TRBV30 | . | CAWSPGTRVTDTQYF | TGTGCCTGGAGTCCAGGGACTAGGGTGACAGATACGCAGTATTTT
. | TRBJ1-6 | TRBV7-2 | . | CASSPRVNNSPLHF | TGTGCCAGCAGCCCCCGGGTGAATAATTCACCCCTCCACTTT
. | TRBJ1-3 | TRBV7-9 | . | CASSLDAGVGNTIYF | TGTGCCAGCAGCTTAGACGCAGGGGTCGGAAACACCATATATTTT
TRBD1 | TRBJ1-3 | TRBV4-1 | . | CASSQEGQGSSGNTIYF | TGCGCCAGCAGCCAAGAAGGACAGGGGTCATCTGGAAACACCATATATTTT
. | TRBJ1-2 | TRBV28 | . | CASSSPGGSYGYTF | TGTGCCAGCAGTTCACCCGGCGGCAGCTATGGCTACACCTTC
. | TRBJ2-2 | TRBV5-1 | once | CASSLAGHGELFF | TGCGCCAGCAGCTTGGCAGGACACGGGGAGCTGTTTTTT
TRBD2 | TRBJ2-2 | TRBV4-1 | many | CASSLGTSGTGELFF | TGCGCCAGCAGCCTAGGGACTAGCGGCACCGGGGAGCTGTTTTTT
. | TRBJ1-5 | TRBV7-9 | . | CASSLGVGRDQPQHF | TGTGCCAGCAGCTTAGGTGTGGGCAGGGATCAGCCCCAGCATTTT
TRBD2 | TRBJ2-5 | TRBV7-2 | once | CASSSGTSVQTQYF | TGTGCCAGCAGCTCTGGGACTAGCGTACAGACCCAGTACTTC
TRBD1 | TRBJ2-2 | TRBV6-4 | . | CASSAGQGTGELFF | TGTGCCAGCAGTGCCGGACAGGGAACCGGGGAGCTGTTTTTT
TRBD1 | TRBJ1-2 | TRBV10-3 | . | CAISESQGEYGYTF | TGTGCCATCAGTGAGTCTCAGGGGGAATATGGCTACACCTTC
TRBD1 | TRBJ2-5 | TRBV7-6 | once | CASSLGGTGGETQYF | TGTGCCAGCAGCTTAGGAGGGACAGGGGGGGAGACCCAGTACTTC
TRBD1 | TRBJ2-5 | TRBV6-5 | few | CASSYGRGRETQYF | TGTGCCAGCAGTTACGGCAGGGGGCGAGAGACCCAGTACTTC
TRBD1 | TRBJ1-6 | TRBV10-1 | . | CANKSGTGDSPLHF | TGCGCCAACAAATCCGGGACAGGCGACTCACCCCTCCACTTT
TRBD1 | TRBJ1-6 | TRBV28 | few | CASSFRDRSSPLHF | TGTGCCAGCAGTTTCCGGGACAGAAGTTCACCCCTCCACTTT